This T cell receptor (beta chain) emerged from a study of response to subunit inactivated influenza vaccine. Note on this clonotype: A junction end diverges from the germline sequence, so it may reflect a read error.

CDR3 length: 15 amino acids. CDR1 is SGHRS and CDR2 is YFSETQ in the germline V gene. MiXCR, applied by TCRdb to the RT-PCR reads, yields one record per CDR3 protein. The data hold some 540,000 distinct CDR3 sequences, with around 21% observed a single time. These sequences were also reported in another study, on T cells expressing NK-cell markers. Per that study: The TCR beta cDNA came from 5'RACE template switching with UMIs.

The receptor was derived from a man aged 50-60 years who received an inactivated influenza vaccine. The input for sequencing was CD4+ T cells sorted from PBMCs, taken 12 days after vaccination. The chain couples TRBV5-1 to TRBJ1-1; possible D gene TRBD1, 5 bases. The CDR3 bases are TGCGCCAGCAGCTGGGCGAGCAGGGCTGTGGGTGAAACTTTCTTT. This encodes CASSWASRAVGETFF. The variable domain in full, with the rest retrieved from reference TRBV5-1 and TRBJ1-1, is KAGVTQTPRYLIKTRGQQVTLSCSPISGHRSVSWYQQTPGQGLQFLFEYFSETQRNKGNFPGRFSGRQFSNSRSEMNVSTLELGDSALYLCASSWASRAVGETFFGQGTRLTVV.